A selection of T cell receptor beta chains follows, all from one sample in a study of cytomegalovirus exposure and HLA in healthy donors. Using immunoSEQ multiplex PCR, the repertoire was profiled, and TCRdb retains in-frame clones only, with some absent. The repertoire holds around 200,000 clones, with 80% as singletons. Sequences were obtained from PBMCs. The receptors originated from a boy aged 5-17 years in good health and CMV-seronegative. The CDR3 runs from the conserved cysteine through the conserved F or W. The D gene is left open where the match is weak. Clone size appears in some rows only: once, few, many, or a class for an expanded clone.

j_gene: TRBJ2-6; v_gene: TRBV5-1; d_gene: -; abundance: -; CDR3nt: TGCGCCAGCAGCCCACCCGGTCGTAGCTCCGACTCTGGGGCCAACGTCCTGACTTTC; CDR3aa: CASSPPGRSSDSGANVLTF
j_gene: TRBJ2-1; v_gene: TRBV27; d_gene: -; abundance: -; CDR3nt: TGTGCCAGCAGCTCCCCGGCAGGGCCATCCTACAATGAGCAGTTCTTC; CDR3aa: CASSSPAGPSYNEQFF
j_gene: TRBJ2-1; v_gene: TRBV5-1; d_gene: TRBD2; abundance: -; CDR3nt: TGCGCCAGCAGCTTGGGGGCGGGAGGCTCCTACAATGAGCAGTTCTTC; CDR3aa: CASSLGAGGSYNEQFF
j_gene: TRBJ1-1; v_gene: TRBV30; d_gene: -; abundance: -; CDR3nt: TGTGCCTGGAGTTTGCAGGCGGGCATGAACACTGAAGCTTTCTTT; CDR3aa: CAWSLQAGMNTEAFF
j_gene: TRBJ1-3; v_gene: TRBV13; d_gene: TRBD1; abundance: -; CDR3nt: TGTGCCAGCAGCCCAGCCCTAGGGGACAGGTCTGGAAACACCATATATTTT; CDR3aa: CASSPALGDRSGNTIYF
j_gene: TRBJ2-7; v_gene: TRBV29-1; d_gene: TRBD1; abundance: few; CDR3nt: TGCAGCGCCTCAGGACAGGGCCTTTCCTACGAGCAGTACTTC; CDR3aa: CSASGQGLSYEQYF
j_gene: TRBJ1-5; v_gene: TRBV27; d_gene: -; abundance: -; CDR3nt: TGTGCCAGCAGTTCACAGGGTTACAATCAGCCCCAGCATTTT; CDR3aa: CASSSQGYNQPQHF
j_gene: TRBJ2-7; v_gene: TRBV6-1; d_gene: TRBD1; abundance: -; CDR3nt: TGTGCCAGCAGTGAAGGGACAGGGATCGTATCGGGGTACGAGCAGTACTTC; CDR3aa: CASSEGTGIVSGYEQYF
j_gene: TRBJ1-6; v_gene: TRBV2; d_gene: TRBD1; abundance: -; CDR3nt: TGTGCCAGCAGTGATGAACAGGGGTCCTATAATTCACCCCTCCACTTT; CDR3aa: CASSDEQGSYNSPLHF
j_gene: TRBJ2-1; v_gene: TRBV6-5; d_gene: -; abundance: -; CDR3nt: TGTGCCAGCAGTTTGGAGGGGTACAATGAGCAGTTCTTC; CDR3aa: CASSLEGYNEQFF
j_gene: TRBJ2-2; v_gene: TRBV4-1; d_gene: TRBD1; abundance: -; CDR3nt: TGCGCCAGCAGCGGAACAGGGGGCGCAGGCGGGGAGCTGTTTTTT; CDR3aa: CASSGTGGAGGELFF
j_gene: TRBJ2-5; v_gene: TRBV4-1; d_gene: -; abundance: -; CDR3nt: TGCGCCAGCAGCCAGCCAAGCGGGCTTGGGGGAGAGACCCAGTACTTC; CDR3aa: CASSQPSGLGGETQYF
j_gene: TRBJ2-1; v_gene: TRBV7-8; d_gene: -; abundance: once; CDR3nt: TGTGCCAGCAGCTTAGAGGACAGAGGCTCCTACAATGAGCAGTTCTTC; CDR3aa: CASSLEDRGSYNEQFF
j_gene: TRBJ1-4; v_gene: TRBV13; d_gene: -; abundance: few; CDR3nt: TGTGCCAGCAGCTTAGGGCTCGGCGGAGTCAGCGGACTGTTTTTT; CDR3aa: CASSLGLGGVSGLFF
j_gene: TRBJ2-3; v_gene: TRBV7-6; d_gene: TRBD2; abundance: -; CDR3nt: TGTGCCAGCAGCACTATAGCGGGAAACACAGATACGCAGTATTTT; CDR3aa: CASSTIAGNTDTQYF
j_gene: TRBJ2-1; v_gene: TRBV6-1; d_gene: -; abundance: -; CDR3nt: TGTGCCAGCAAGCCGAACGAGGGAGCAAATGAGCAGTTCTTC; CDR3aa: CASKPNEGANEQFF
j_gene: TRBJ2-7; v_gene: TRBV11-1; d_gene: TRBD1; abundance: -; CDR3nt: TGTGCCAGCAGCTACCCACGGACAGGGTTAGACGTCGAGCAGTACTTC; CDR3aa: CASSYPRTGLDVEQYF
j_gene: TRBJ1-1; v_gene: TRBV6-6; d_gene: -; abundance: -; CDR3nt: TGTGCCAGCAGTTACTCGCGGGTTTTGAACACTGAAGCTTTCTTT; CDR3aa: CASSYSRVLNTEAFF
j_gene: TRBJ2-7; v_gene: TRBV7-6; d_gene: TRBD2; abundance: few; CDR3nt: TGTGCCAGCAGCCCAGGCGGACTAGCGACACGCGAGCAGTACTTC; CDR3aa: CASSPGGLATREQYF
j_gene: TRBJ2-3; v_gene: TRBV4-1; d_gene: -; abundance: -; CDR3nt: TGCGCCAGCAGCCCTTTACAGTGGCCGAGCACAGATACGCAGTATTTT; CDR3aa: CASSPLQWPSTDTQYF
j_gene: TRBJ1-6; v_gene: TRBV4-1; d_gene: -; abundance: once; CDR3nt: TGCGCCAGCAGCCAATTCGGACTGAAAAATTCACCCCTCCACTTT; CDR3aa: CASSQFGLKNSPLHF
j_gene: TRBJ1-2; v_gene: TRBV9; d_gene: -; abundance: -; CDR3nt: TGTGCCAGCAGCGTAGACGGAGGGCAGGGCGGCTACACCTTC; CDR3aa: CASSVDGGQGGYTF
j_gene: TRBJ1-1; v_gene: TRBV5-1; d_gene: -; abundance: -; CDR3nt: TGCGCCAGCAGCTTGGTGGGGGGGGGAACTGAAGCTTTCTTT; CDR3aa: CASSLVGGGTEAFF
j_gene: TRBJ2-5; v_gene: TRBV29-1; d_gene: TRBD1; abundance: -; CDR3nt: TGCAGCGTTGAGGCAGGGGGCGAAGAGACCCAGTACTTC; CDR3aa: CSVEAGGEETQYF
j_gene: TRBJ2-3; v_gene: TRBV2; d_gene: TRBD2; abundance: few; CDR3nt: TGTGCCAGCAGTGGGACTAGCGGGAGCACAGATACGCAGTATTTT; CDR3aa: CASSGTSGSTDTQYF
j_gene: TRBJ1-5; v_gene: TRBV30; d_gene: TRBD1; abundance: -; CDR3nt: TGTGCCTGGAGCCGGGACAGGGAGGGTCAGCCCCAGCATTTT; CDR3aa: CAWSRDREGQPQHF
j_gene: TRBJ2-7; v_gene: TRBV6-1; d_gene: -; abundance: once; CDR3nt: TGTGCCAGCAGTGTTGATCTGGGCCGGGGTATCGGCTACGAGCAGTACTTC; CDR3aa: CASSVDLGRGIGYEQYF
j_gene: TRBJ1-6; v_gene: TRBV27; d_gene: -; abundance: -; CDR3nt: TGTGCCAGCAGTTTCTCTTTGAACAGGGTAGGCACCTATAATTCACCCCTCCACTTT; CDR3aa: CASSFSLNRVGTYNSPLHF
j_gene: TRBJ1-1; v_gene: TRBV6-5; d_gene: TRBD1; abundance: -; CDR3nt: TGTGCCAGCAGTTACACACCGCGACAGGGGACCACTGAAGCTTTCTTT; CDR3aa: CASSYTPRQGTTEAFF
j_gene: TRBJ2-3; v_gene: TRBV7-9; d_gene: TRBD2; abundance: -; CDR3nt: TGTGCCAGCAGTACCGGGACTAGCGGGAGGGATACGCAGTATTTT; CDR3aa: CASSTGTSGRDTQYF
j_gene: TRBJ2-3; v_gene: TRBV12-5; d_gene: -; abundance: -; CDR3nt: TGTGCTAGTGGTTTGGTACGGACCCAAGGGGGGGCTAATGTTTTTGCAGATACGCAGTATTTT; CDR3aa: CASGLVRTQGGANVFADTQYF
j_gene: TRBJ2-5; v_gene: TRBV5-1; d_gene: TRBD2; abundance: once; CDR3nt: TGCGCCAGCAGCTTTGCGGGGGGATCTCAAGAGACCCAGTACTTC; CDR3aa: CASSFAGGSQETQYF
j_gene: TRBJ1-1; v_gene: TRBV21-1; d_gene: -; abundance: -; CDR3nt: TGTGCCAGCAGCAAGGGGGGGATGGGACAACCGTCCCTGAACACTGAAGCTTTCTTT; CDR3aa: CASSKGGMGQPSLNTEAFF
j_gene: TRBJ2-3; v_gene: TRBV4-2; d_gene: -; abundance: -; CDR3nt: TGTGCCAGCAGCCAAGTCCCGGGGGGCCCCATTTCTAGCACAGATACGCAGTATTTT; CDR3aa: CASSQVPGGPISSTDTQYF
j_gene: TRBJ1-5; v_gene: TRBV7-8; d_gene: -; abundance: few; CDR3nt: TGTGCCAGCAGCCATCCAGATCAGCCCCAGCATTTT; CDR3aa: CASSHPDQPQHF
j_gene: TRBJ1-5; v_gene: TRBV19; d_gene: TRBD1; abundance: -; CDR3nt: TGTGCCAGTAGTAAGACAGGGGAGGCGGGTCAGCCCCAGCATTTT; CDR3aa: CASSKTGEAGQPQHF
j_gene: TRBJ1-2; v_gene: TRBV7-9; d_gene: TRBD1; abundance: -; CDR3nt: TGTGCCAGCAGCCCCCAACAGGGGGCCTATGGCTACACCTTC; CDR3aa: CASSPQQGAYGYTF
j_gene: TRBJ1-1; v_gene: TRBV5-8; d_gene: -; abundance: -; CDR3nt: TGTGCCAGCAGCAGAATGGACAGACAAGCTTTCTTT; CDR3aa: CASSRMDRQAFF
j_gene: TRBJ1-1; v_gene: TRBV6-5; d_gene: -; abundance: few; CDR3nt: TGTGCCAGCAGTTCCAAGACTGAACTGAACACTGAAGCTTTCTTT; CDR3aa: CASSSKTELNTEAFF
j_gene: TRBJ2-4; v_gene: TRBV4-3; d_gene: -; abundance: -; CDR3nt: TGCGCCAGCAGCCAAGGGACAGCGGGACCGCTCCTCGTAAACATTCAGTACTTC; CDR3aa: CASSQGTAGPLLVNIQYF
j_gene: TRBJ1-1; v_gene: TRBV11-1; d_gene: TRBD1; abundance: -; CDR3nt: TGTGCCAGCAGCCGCCTGACAGGGTCCATGACTGAAGCTTTCTTT; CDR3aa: CASSRLTGSMTEAFF
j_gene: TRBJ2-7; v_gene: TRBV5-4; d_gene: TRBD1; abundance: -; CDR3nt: TGTGCCAGCAGCCGAGATCAGGGGGCTCTAGGCTACGAGCAGTACTTC; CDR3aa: CASSRDQGALGYEQYF
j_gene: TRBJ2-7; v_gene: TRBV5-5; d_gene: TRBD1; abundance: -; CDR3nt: TGTGCCAGCAGCATCGGGACAGATCACTTGGAGCAGTACTTC; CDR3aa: CASSIGTDHLEQYF
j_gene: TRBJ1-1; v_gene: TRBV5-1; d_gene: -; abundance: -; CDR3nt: TGCGCCAGCAGCCCCCAGGGTACGTTCACTGAAGCTTTCTTT; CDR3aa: CASSPQGTFTEAFF
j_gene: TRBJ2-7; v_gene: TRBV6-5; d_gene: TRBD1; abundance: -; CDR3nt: TGTGCCAGCAGCCAAGATACAGGGGCCTACGAGCAGTACTTC; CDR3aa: CASSQDTGAYEQYF
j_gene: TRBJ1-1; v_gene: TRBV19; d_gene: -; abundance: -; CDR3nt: TGTGCCAGTAGTATAGATGCGGGGGCTGAAGCTTTCTTT; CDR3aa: CASSIDAGAEAFF
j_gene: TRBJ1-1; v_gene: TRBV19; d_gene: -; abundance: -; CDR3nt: TGTGCCAGTAGTATTGCCTGGGACACCAAACGTGAAGCTTTCTTT; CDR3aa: CASSIAWDTKREAFF
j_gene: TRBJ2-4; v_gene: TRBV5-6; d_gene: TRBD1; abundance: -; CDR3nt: TGTGCCAGCAGCTTTGACAGGGCAAATACCAAAAACATTCAGTACTTC; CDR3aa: CASSFDRANTKNIQYF